This T cell receptor (beta chain) was recovered during a study of CD8 T cell repertoires and HIV-1 epitope variants. Study-wide findings and caveats: Four to six clonotypes recognized Nef KF9, one HW9, none TAALDMSHF. Nine or ten antigen-specific TCR beta clonotypes were found; six seemed cross-reactive to variants.

Here immunoSEQ multiplex PCR was the method, and the copy in TCRdb shows in-frame clones only, minus some. The repertoire consists of 2,500 to 4,000 clones, with just under 70% occurring once and the leading ten covering approximately 40%. Remarks on this clone: As yet, its antigen is unknown.

Sequencing was carried out using cultured CD8+ T cells derived from PBMCs. This clonotype was obtained from a male donor with HIV.

The CDR3 loop is CASSLGGEGQPQHF. The CDR3 DNA follows: TGTGCCAGCAGTTTGGGGGGCGAGGGGCAGCCCCAGCATTTT. V is TRBV27 and J is TRBJ1-5; TRBD1 might be the D (6 bases). V was cut by 3 bases and J by 7 bases, with 13 bases left in between. Per the germline V gene, CDR1 is MNHEY and CDR2 is SMNVEV (reference sequence). The CDR3 loop spans 14 amino acids.